The 8 T cell receptor beta chains in this list originate from one sample, sequenced in a study of blood T cell repertoires in COVID-19. Sequencing was performed with immunoSEQ multiplex PCR; in TCRdb, only in-frame clones are kept and a portion is missing. The repertoire holds over 300,000 clones, with around 85% as singletons. Sequencing was done on a sample of PBMCs or T cells enriched from blood (not recorded which). Receptor source: a young man who had recovered from COVID-19.

The genes are TRBV12-3 or TRBV12-4 and TRBJ1-3, with D uncertain. The CDR3 length is 13 residues. Trimming cost V 7 bases and J 4 bases, with 11 bases left between them. The DNA of the CDR3 is TGTGCCAGCACCGGGGTAGGAGGAAACACCATATATTTT. Protein product: CASTGVGGNTIYF.

The rearrangement joins TRBV18 to TRBJ1-6; 7 bases align to TRBD1. The V gene end was trimmed by 3 bases and the J gene end by 6 bases; junction bases not matched to a gene: 11. Germline lookup yields CDR1 KGHSH and CDR2 LQKENI. The CDR3 consists of 17 residues. The CDR3 sequence: CASSPRQGAGSNSPLHF. CDR3 DNA: TGTGCCAGCTCACCCAGACAGGGAGCGGGTAGTAATTCACCCCTCCACTTT.

This chain connects TRBV7-2 to TRBJ2-7, with TRBD1 matching 10 bases. The CDR3 loop spans 16 amino acids. J lost 5 bases, V lost 3 bases, and 10 bases had no gene match. CDR1 is SGHTA and CDR2 is FQGNSA in the germline V gene. The CDR3, as DNA: TGTGCCAGCAGCTTTTTTCCGGGACAGGGGAGAGACGAGCAGTACTTC. Encoded protein: CASSFFPGQGRDEQYF.

This rearrangement joins TRBV19 to TRBJ1-1; D ambiguous. Trimming pared 0 bases from V and 0 bases from J, leaving 14 bases between. CDR3 size: 17 residues. Per the germline V gene, CDR1 is LNHDA and CDR2 is SQIVND (reference sequence). DNA of the CDR3: TGTGCCAGTAGTATAGATATTTGGTGGCGGATGAACACTGAAGCTTTCTTT. Protein sequence: CASSIDIWWRMNTEAFF.

The chain uses TRBV28 and TRBJ2-3, with D maybe TRBD1 (5 bases). Germline V gene sequence: CDR1 MDHEN, CDR2 SYDVKM. Trimming stripped 7 bases from V and 10 bases from J, with 15 bases between. The length of the CDR3 is 12 residues. CDR3 nucleotides: TGTGCCAGCACCATAAAATCAGGGTCGCAGTATTTT. This translates into CASTIKSGSQYF.

V and J are TRBV4-2 and TRBJ1-5, with D hard to call. Germline lookup yields CDR1 LGHNA and CDR2 YNFKEQ. CDR3 length: 15 amino acids. V lost 0 bases, J lost 1 base, and 7 bases lay in between. The CDR3 loop is CASSQESASNQPQHF. The CDR3 DNA follows: TGTGCCAGCAGCCAAGAGTCCGCGAGCAATCAGCCCCAGCATTTT.

The V and J genes are TRBV5-4 and TRBJ1-1, with D hard to call. CDR1 SGHNT and CDR2 YYREEE come from the germline V gene (reference sequence). With 7 bases removed from V and 4 bases from J, the gap between germline ends came to 11 bases. The CDR3 sequence is 12 residues long. The CDR3 sequence is CASAPRGTEAFF. The CDR3 DNA sequence: TGTGCCAGCGCGCCCCGGGGCACTGAAGCTTTCTTT.

The CDR3 DNA reads as TGTGCCAGCAGCTCCCGACAGAATTCACCCCTCCACTTT. Its translation: CASSSRQNSPLHF. The chain combines TRBV9 with TRBJ1-6, with a tentative D call TRBD1 (5 bases). CDR1 and CDR2 (germline): SGDLS, YYNGEE. The CDR3 is 13 residues long. V was cut by 4 bases and J by 7 bases, with 9 bases left in between. The full variable domain, its missing parts supplied by reference TRBV9 and TRBJ1-6, is DSGVTQTPKHLITATGQRVTLRCSPRSGDLSVYWYQQSLDQGLQFLIQYYNGEERAKGNILERFSAQQFPDLHSELNLSSLELGDSALYFCASSSRQNSPLHFGNGTRLTVT.